This T cell receptor (beta chain) came from a study of tumor-infiltrating lymphocytes in primary liver carcinoma. The wider study: The study enrolled male and female patients aged 30 to 69 years.

Out of unsorted whole blood came the blood RNA, and germline DNA was extracted as well. With chronic HBV infection, the patients were also treatment-naive. TCR beta cDNA was made from roughly 500 ng total RNA with a constant-region primer. Slightly modified ARM-PCR, run as three nested multiplex PCR rounds, produced the TCR beta libraries. TRBV1-TRBV30 forward primers paired with a C-beta reverse primer drove the first two PCR rounds, roughly 10 cycles each. Using its own MiXCR run on the multiplex PCR reads, TCRdb lists one record per CDR3 protein. The sample contains 300,000 to 400,000 distinct CDR3 sequences, about 65% of which appear only once. CDR1 and CDR2 from the germline V gene are SGHAT and FQNNGV. V dropped 10 bases and J dropped 8; count of bases not matched to a gene: 9. The CDR3 runs to 14 residues. General study results and limits: Without sorting, CD4+ versus CD8+ T cell repertoires were not compared.

Comment on this clonotype: Antigen unknown.

This receptor was identified in a man between 40 and 49 years old with primary liver carcinoma and hepatitis B virus infection. The V and J genes are TRBV11-2 and TRBJ2-1; 12 bases are shared with TRBD1. The sample comprised peripheral blood. The CDR3 DNA is TGTGCCATCATCCCTGGGACAGGGGGCGATGAGCAGTTCTTC. Translated: CAIIPGTGGDEQFF.